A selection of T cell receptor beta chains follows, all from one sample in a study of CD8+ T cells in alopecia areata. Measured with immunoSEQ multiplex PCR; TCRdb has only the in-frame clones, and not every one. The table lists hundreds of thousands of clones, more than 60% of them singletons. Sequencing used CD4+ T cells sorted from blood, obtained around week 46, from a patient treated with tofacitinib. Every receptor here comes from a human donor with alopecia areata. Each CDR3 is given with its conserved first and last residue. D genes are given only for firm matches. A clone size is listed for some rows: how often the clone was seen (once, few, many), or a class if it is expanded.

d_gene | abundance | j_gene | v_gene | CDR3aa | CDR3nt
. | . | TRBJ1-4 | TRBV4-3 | CASSQGGTPKLFF | TGCGCCAGCAGCCAAGGGGGGACGCCTAAACTGTTTTTT
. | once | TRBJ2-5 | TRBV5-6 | CASSLETPWSETQYF | TGTGCCAGCAGCTTGGAGACACCCTGGTCGGAGACCCAGTACTTC
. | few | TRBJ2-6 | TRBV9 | CASSPRQGGGAGANVLTF | TGTGCCAGCAGCCCCCGACAGGGAGGAGGAGCTGGGGCCAACGTCCTGACTTTC
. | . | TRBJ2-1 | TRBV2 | CASSETWDAFF | TGTGCCAGCAGTGAAACTTGGGACGCCTTCTTC
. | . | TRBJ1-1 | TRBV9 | CASSVDLRGNTEAFF | TGTGCCAGCAGCGTAGATTTGAGAGGGAACACTGAAGCTTTCTTT
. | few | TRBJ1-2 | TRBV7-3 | CASSPTGNGGYTF | TGTGCCAGCAGCCCGACAGGCAATGGTGGCTACACCTTC
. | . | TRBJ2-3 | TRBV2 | CASSERLIMDTQYF | TGTGCCAGCAGTGAACGGCTGATCATGGATACGCAGTATTTT
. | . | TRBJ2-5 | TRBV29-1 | CSVEEGTSRETQYF | TGCAGCGTTGAGGAGGGGACGTCTAGGGAGACCCAGTACTTC
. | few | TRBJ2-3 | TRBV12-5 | CASGWGTRNTDTQYF | TGTGCTAGTGGTTGGGGGACCCGGAACACAGATACGCAGTATTTT
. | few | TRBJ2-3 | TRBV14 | CASSQDRGRGDTQYF | TGTGCCAGCAGCCAAGATAGAGGGCGGGGAGATACGCAGTATTTT
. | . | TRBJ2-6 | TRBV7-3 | CASSSHRVSGANVLTF | TGTGCCAGCAGCTCCCACAGGGTATCTGGGGCCAACGTCCTGACTTTC
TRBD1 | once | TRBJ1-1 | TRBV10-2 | CASSESGTGGNTEAFF | TGCGCCAGCAGTGAGTCGGGCACAGGGGGAAACACTGAAGCTTTCTTT
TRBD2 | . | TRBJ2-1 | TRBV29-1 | CSVRPGLAGDEQFF | TGCAGCGTGCGACCGGGACTAGCGGGGGATGAGCAGTTCTTC
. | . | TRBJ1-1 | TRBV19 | CASTLDGLNTEAFF | TGTGCCAGTACCCTGGACGGACTGAACACTGAAGCTTTCTTT
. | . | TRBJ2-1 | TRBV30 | CAWSVGAVPYNEQFF | TGTGCCTGGAGTGTAGGTGCGGTGCCCTACAATGAGCAGTTCTTC
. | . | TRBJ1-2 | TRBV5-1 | CASSLEGDYGYTF | TGCGCCAGCAGCTTGGAGGGGGACTATGGCTACACCTTC
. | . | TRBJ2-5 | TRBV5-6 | CASSPGRAQETQYF | TGTGCCAGCAGCCCAGGTAGGGCCCAAGAGACCCAGTACTTC
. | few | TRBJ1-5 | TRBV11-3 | CASSLRPNQPQHF | TGTGCCAGCAGCCTAAGACCGAATCAGCCCCAGCATTTT
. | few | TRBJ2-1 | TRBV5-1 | CASSLGPGNNEQFF | TGCGCCAGCAGCTTAGGTCCAGGAAACAATGAGCAGTTCTTC
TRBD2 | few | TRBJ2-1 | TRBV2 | CASSEGGKINEQFF | TGTGCCAGCAGTGAGGGGGGGAAGATCAATGAGCAGTTCTTC
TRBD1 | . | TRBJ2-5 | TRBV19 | CASSRGAGGQETQYF | TGTGCCAGTAGTAGAGGGGCAGGGGGCCAAGAGACCCAGTACTTC
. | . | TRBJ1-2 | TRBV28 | CASQVGTEGYTF | TGTGCCAGCCAGGTCGGGACGGAGGGCTACACCTTC
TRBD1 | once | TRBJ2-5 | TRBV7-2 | CASSLGPGQLLSQYF | TGTGCCAGCAGCTTAGGACCGGGACAGTTGTTAAGCCAGTACTTC
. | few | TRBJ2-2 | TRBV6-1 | CASSGSAATGELFF | TGTGCCAGCAGTGGGTCGGCTGCCACCGGGGAGCTGTTTTTT
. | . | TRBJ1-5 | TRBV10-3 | CATRDGNQPQHF | TGTGCCACCCGGGACGGCAATCAGCCCCAGCATTTT
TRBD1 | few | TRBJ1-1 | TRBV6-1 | CASSLQGGEAFF | TGTGCCAGCAGTTTACAGGGGGGAGAAGCTTTCTTT
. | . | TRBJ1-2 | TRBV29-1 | CSVEDPTGYTF | TGCAGCGTTGAAGACCCGACCGGCTACACCTTC
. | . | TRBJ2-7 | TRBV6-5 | CASSVDRSYEQYF | TGTGCCAGCAGCGTGGACAGATCCTACGAGCAGTACTTC
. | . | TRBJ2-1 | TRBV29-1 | CSEGVMGSYNEQFF | TGCAGCGAGGGGGTGATGGGGTCCTACAATGAGCAGTTCTTC
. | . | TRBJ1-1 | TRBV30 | CAWSMGVAEAFF | TGTGCCTGGAGTATGGGAGTCGCTGAAGCTTTCTTT
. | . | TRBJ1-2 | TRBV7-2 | CASSLVQEKKYGYTF | TGTGCCAGCAGCTTAGTGCAGGAAAAGAAATATGGCTACACCTTC
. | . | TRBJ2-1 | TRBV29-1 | CSATSGANEQFF | TGCAGCGCTACCTCAGGGGCGAATGAGCAGTTCTTC
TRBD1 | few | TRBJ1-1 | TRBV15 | CATSFGQGITEAFF | TGTGCCACCAGTTTCGGACAGGGGATCACTGAAGCTTTCTTT
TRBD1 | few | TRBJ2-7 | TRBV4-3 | CASSRSGTGTYEQYF | TGCGCCAGCAGCCGTTCCGGGACAGGTACCTACGAGCAGTACTTC
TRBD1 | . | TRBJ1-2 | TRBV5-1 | CASSYQGATDGYTF | TGCGCCAGCAGCTATCAGGGGGCGACGGATGGCTACACCTTC
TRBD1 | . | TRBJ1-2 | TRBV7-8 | CASSTRTGGYGYTF | TGTGCCAGCAGCACCCGGACAGGGGGCTATGGCTACACCTTC
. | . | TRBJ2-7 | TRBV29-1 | CSVGDLGPYEQYF | TGCAGCGTTGGGGATCTAGGGCCCTACGAGCAGTACTTC
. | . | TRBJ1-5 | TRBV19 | CASSIRTGNQPQHF | TGTGCCAGTAGTATTCGAACAGGCAATCAGCCCCAGCATTTT
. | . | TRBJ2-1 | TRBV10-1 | CASSESGTASSYNEQFF | TGCGCCAGCAGTGAGTCTGGGACCGCTAGCTCCTACAATGAGCAGTTCTTC
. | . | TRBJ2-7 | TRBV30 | CAWSVSIHEQYF | TGTGCCTGGAGTGTGTCGATTCACGAGCAGTACTTC
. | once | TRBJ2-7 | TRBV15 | CATSRGGQLGEQYF | TGTGCCACCAGCAGAGGAGGACAGCTTGGGGAGCAGTACTTC
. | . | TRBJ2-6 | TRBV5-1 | CASSQQGSGANVLTF | TGCGCCAGCAGCCAACAGGGATCTGGGGCCAACGTCCTGACTTTC
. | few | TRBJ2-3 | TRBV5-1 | CASSPHAQRGSTDTQYF | TGCGCCAGCAGCCCCCATGCCCAACGGGGGAGCACAGATACGCAGTATTTT
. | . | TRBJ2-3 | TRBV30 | CAWRDSWGTSTDTQYF | TGTGCCTGGAGGGACTCCTGGGGGACGAGCACAGATACGCAGTATTTT
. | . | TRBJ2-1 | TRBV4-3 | CASSPEYSYNEQFF | TGCGCCAGCAGCCCCGAATACTCCTACAATGAGCAGTTCTTC
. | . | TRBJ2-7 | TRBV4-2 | CASSQGGGAGDEQYF | TGTGCCAGCAGCCAAGGCGGCGGGGCCGGGGACGAGCAGTACTTC
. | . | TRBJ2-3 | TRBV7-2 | CASSLQVGPTDTQYF | TGTGCCAGCAGCTTACAGGTCGGACCCACAGATACGCAGTATTTT
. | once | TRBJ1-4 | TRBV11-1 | CASSAQGSTNEKLFF | TGTGCCAGCAGCGCGCAGGGTTCGACTAATGAAAAACTGTTTTTT
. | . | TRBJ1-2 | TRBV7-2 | CASSSGTPYGTNYGYTF | TGTGCCAGCAGCTCCGGGACACCCTACGGAACTAACTATGGCTACACCTTC
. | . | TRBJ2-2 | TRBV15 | CATSRDRTGELFF | TGTGCCACCAGCAGAGATAGGACCGGGGAGCTGTTTTTT
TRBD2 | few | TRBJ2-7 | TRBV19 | CASSTWTSGGPYEQYF | TGTGCCAGTAGTACCTGGACTAGCGGGGGGCCCTACGAGCAGTACTTC